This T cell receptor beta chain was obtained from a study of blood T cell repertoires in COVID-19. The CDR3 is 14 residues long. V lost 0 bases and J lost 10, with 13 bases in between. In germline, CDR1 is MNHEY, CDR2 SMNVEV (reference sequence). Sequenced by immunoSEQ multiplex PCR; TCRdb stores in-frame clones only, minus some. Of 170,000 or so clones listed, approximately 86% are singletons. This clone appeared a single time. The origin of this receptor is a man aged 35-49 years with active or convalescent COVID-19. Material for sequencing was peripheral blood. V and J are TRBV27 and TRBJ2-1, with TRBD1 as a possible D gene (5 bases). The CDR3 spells CASSLSRAPPEQFF. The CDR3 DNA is TGTGCCAGCAGTTTATCCAGGGCCCCCCCAGAGCAGTTCTTC.